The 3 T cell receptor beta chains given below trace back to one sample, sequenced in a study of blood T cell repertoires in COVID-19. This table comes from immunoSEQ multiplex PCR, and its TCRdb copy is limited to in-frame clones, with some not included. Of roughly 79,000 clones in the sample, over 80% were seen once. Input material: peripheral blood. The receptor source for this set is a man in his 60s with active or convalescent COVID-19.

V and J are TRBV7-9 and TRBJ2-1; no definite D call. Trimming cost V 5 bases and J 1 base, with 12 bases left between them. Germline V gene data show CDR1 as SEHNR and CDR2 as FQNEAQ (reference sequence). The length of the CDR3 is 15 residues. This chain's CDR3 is CASSDTRRSYNEQFF. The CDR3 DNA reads TGTGCCAGCAGCGACACGAGAAGGTCCTACAATGAGCAGTTCTTC.

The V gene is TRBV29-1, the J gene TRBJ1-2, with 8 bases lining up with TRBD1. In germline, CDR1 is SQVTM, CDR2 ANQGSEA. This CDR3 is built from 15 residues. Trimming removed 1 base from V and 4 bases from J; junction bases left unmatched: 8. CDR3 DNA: TGCAGCGTTGAAGTTAGGGGGACAGGAGGCTATGGCTACACCTTC. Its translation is CSVEVRGTGGYGYTF.

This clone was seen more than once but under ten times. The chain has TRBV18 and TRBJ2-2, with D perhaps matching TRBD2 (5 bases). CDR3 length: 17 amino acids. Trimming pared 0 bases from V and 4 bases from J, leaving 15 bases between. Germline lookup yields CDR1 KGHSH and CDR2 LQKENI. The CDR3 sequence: CASSPPDYGRVTGELFF. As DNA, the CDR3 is TGTGCCAGCTCACCACCGGATTACGGGCGGGTCACCGGGGAGCTGTTTTTT.